This TCR beta chain appears in the sequencing data of a study of blood T cell repertoires in COVID-19. Study-level background: Spain, Italy and the United States supplied samples that represented acute and convalescent COVID-19. Nucleic acid was either cDNA or gDNA, and it came from T cells, B-cell-depleted T cells, or PBMCs.

The CDR3 spans 13 residues. Trimming took 2 bases from V and 7 from J, leaving 10 bases between them. The germline CDR1 and CDR2 sequences are MNHEY and SVGAGI. Methods used by the authors: The authors estimated nucleated cell counts from reference gene primer amplification. Clones were read by immunoSEQ multiplex PCR, and TCRdb kept only the in-frame ones, dropping some. The D gene and trimming were derived from the DNA, and the V and J assignments and clone size from that table. The repertoire holds 100,000 to 150,000 clones, with around four fifths as singletons. The sample holds one count of this clone.

The chain joins TRBV6-5 to TRBJ2-3, with unresolved D. The sequence derives from a man between 60 and 70 years old with active or convalescent COVID-19. Sequences were obtained from peripheral blood. The CDR3 here is CASSYTSRNTQYF. CDR3 sequence (DNA): TGTGCCAGCAGTTACACATCGAGGAATACGCAGTATTTT.